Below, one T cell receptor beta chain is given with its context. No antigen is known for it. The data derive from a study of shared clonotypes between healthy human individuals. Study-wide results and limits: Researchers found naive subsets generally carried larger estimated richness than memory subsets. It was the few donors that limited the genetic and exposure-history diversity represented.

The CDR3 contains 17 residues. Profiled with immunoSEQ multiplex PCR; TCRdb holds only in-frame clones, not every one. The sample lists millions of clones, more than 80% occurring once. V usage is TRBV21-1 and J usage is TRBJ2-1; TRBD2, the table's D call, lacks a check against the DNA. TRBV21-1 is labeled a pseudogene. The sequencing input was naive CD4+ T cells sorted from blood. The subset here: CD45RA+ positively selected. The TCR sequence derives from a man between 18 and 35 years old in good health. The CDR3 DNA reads TGTGCCAGCAGCAAAGGTCCACTAGCGGGGGGGTTTAATGAGCAGTTCTTC. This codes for CASSKGPLAGGFNEQFF.